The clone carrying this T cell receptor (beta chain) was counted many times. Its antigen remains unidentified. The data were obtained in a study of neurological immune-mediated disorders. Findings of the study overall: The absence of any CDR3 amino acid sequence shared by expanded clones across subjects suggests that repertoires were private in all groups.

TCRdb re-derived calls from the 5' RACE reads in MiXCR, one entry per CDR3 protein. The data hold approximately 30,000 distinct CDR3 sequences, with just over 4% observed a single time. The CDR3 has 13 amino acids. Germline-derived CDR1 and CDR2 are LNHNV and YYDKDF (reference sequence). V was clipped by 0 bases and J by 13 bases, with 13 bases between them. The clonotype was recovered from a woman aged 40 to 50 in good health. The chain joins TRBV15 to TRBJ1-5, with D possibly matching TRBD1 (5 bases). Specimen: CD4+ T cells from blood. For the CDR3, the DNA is TGTGCCACCAGCAGAGATTTGAGGGGAGGACAGCATTTT. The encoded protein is CATSRDLRGGQHF.